This is a list of T cell receptor beta chains from one sample in a study of T cell clonotyping in hematopoietic cell transplantation. Profiling relied on immunoSEQ multiplex PCR, and the TCRdb table lists in-frame clones only, not all of them. Counted here are approximately 4,200 clones, about 95% occurring once; the ten biggest clones make up approximately 2.6%. Material: PBMCs, obtained 100 days after allogeneic stem cell transplant. The source is a male patient between 40 and 50 years old who had an allogeneic stem cell transplant from a related donor, so the T cells may come from the graft donor. Some clones in this sample may be carry-over from other donors' samples. Both conserved end residues are part of each CDR3. Each record gives: clone size, D gene, J gene, V gene, CDR3 DNA, CDR3 protein. D genes are given only for firm matches. Size is omitted from some rows. Given values are once, few, many or a class for expanded clones.

size: NA
D: NA
J: TRBJ2-7
V: TRBV2
DNA: TGTGCCAGCAGTCCCGGGGGCTACGAGCAGTACTTC
CDR3: CASSPGGYEQYF

size: NA
D: NA
J: TRBJ2-4
V: TRBV19
DNA: TGTGCCAGTAGTATCGTGCAGGGAAACATTCAGTACTTC
CDR3: CASSIVQGNIQYF

size: once
D: NA
J: TRBJ1-1
V: TRBV7-2
DNA: TGTGCCAGCAGCTTAGCTTCACAGTACACTGAAGCTTTCTTT
CDR3: CASSLASQYTEAFF

size: NA
D: TRBD1
J: TRBJ2-7
V: TRBV10-3
DNA: TGTGCCATCAGTGAGTCGACCCGGGACAGGCCCTACGAGCAGTACTTC
CDR3: CAISESTRDRPYEQYF

size: NA
D: TRBD2
J: TRBJ2-5
V: TRBV28
DNA: TGTGCCAGCGGGACTAGCGGGAGATCAAAAGAGACCCAGTACTTC
CDR3: CASGTSGRSKETQYF

size: NA
D: TRBD2
J: TRBJ2-5
V: TRBV13
DNA: TGTGCCAGCAGCACCCGGACTAGCGGGGTGGAGACCCAGTACTTC
CDR3: CASSTRTSGVETQYF

size: NA
D: NA
J: TRBJ1-2
V: TRBV27
DNA: TGTGCCAGCAGTTTATCGGGCAGGGACTACACCTTC
CDR3: CASSLSGRDYTF

size: NA
D: NA
J: TRBJ1-2
V: TRBV2
DNA: TGTGCCAGCTCCAGGAGCCAGGATGAGAATGGCTACACCTTC
CDR3: CASSRSQDENGYTF

size: NA
D: NA
J: TRBJ1-6
V: TRBV30
DNA: TGTGCCTGGCGACCACTAAGCTCCTATAATTCACCCCTCCACTTT
CDR3: CAWRPLSSYNSPLHF

size: once
D: NA
J: TRBJ2-1
V: TRBV2
DNA: TGTGCCAGCGGCGGTGGCAGGCGTTACAATGAGCAGTTCTTC
CDR3: CASGGGRRYNEQFF

size: once
D: NA
J: TRBJ1-2
V: TRBV29-1
DNA: TGCAGCGTTGTATCAGAAATAGTAGGCTACACCTTC
CDR3: CSVVSEIVGYTF

size: NA
D: TRBD2
J: TRBJ2-5
V: TRBV9
DNA: TGTGCCAGCAGCCCACGACTAGCGGGGGGGGGAGAGACCCAGTACTTC
CDR3: CASSPRLAGGGETQYF

size: NA
D: NA
J: TRBJ1-2
V: TRBV9
DNA: TGTGCCAGCAGCGCAGACGACACCCACTATGGCTACACCTTC
CDR3: CASSADDTHYGYTF

size: NA
D: TRBD2
J: TRBJ2-7
V: TRBV6-6
DNA: TGTGCCAGCAGTAACCGACTAGCGGGGGGCTACGAGCAGTACTTC
CDR3: CASSNRLAGGYEQYF

size: NA
D: NA
J: TRBJ2-2
V: TRBV2
DNA: TGTGCCAGCAGGGAAGAAAACACCGGGGAGCTGTTTTTT
CDR3: CASREENTGELFF

size: NA
D: NA
J: TRBJ1-4
V: TRBV5-1
DNA: TGCGCCAGCAGCTACCAAATTAATGAAAAACTGTTTTTT
CDR3: CASSYQINEKLFF

size: NA
D: NA
J: TRBJ2-7
V: TRBV7-5
DNA: TGTGCCAGAAGCCGCGCTCGGGTATCAAGGGGGGAGCAGTACTTC
CDR3: CARSRARVSRGEQYF

size: NA
D: NA
J: TRBJ2-5
V: TRBV11-2
DNA: TGTGCCAGCAAAATAAGACAGGTCCAAGAGACCCAGTACTTC
CDR3: CASKIRQVQETQYF

size: NA
D: NA
J: TRBJ1-2
V: TRBV11-2
DNA: TGTGCCAGCAGCTCAGGGTGGGGCTACACCTTC
CDR3: CASSSGWGYTF

size: NA
D: NA
J: TRBJ1-5
V: TRBV9
DNA: TGTGCCAGCAGCGTAGTGGATGACTCCCCCCAGCATTTT
CDR3: CASSVVDDSPQHF

size: NA
D: NA
J: TRBJ1-1
V: TRBV4-1
DNA: TGCGCCAGCAGCCAGGACCCGGGATTTGAAGCTTCCTTT
CDR3: CASSQDPGFEASF

size: NA
D: NA
J: TRBJ1-1
V: TRBV29-1
DNA: TGCAGCGTTGAAGGGCAGACGAACACTGAAGCTTTCTTT
CDR3: CSVEGQTNTEAFF

size: NA
D: NA
J: TRBJ2-3
V: TRBV10-3
DNA: TGTGCCACAGGTGACGGGGTCACAGATACGCAGTATTTT
CDR3: CATGDGVTDTQYF

size: NA
D: TRBD1
J: TRBJ2-7
V: TRBV4-1
DNA: TGCGCCAGCAGCGCCACCGGGACAGAACTAACGGAGCAGTACTTC
CDR3: CASSATGTELTEQYF

size: NA
D: TRBD1
J: TRBJ1-4
V: TRBV18
DNA: TGTGCCAGCTCGCGGGACAGCAAAAATGAAAAACTGTTTTTT
CDR3: CASSRDSKNEKLFF

size: NA
D: TRBD1
J: TRBJ1-5
V: TRBV19
DNA: TGTGCCAGTAGTCAGGGGGTGGGTCAGCCCCAGCATTTT
CDR3: CASSQGVGQPQHF

size: NA
D: NA
J: TRBJ2-5
V: TRBV4-2
DNA: TGTGCCAGCAGCCAAGGGGACTCCCAGGAGACCCAGTACTTC
CDR3: CASSQGDSQETQYF

size: NA
D: NA
J: TRBJ1-5
V: TRBV7-6
DNA: TGTGCCAGCAGCTTATCCGCGGGGGGTGGCAATCAGCCCCAGCATTTT
CDR3: CASSLSAGGGNQPQHF

size: NA
D: NA
J: TRBJ1-2
V: TRBV6-5
DNA: TGTGCCAGCGCGTTGGGGAGGTCCGCCTATGGCTACACCTTC
CDR3: CASALGRSAYGYTF

size: NA
D: NA
J: TRBJ1-5
V: TRBV5-6
DNA: TGTGCCAGCAGCTTAATGGGGCAGGGAAGCAATCAGCCCCAGCATTTT
CDR3: CASSLMGQGSNQPQHF

size: once
D: NA
J: TRBJ1-2
V: TRBV6-6
DNA: TGTGCCAGCAGCCCCGGGGGGTTAGGCGGCTACACCTTC
CDR3: CASSPGGLGGYTF

size: NA
D: NA
J: TRBJ1-1
V: TRBV5-6
DNA: TGTGCCAGCAGTACAGGGTCTGCTGGAGCTTTCTTT
CDR3: CASSTGSAGAFF

size: NA
D: TRBD2
J: TRBJ2-7
V: TRBV5-1
DNA: TGCGCCAGCAGCTTGGTTGCTAGCGGGGGGGTTGAGCAGTACTTC
CDR3: CASSLVASGGVEQYF

size: once
D: TRBD1
J: TRBJ2-5
V: TRBV9
DNA: TGTGCCAGCAGCGTAGGGGGACAGGGTTTTGAGACCCAGTACTTC
CDR3: CASSVGGQGFETQYF

size: NA
D: TRBD1
J: TRBJ2-7
V: TRBV7-2
DNA: TGTGCCAGCAGCTTCCGGGACAGTTACGAGCAGTACTTC
CDR3: CASSFRDSYEQYF

size: NA
D: NA
J: TRBJ1-2
V: TRBV5-6
DNA: TGTGCCAGCAGCTTGGTGGGGGCAGGCCGGTATGGCTACACCTTC
CDR3: CASSLVGAGRYGYTF

size: NA
D: NA
J: TRBJ2-7
V: TRBV5-6
DNA: TGTGCCAGCAGTCCTCTGGCGGGGGCCTCCTACGAGCAGTACTTC
CDR3: CASSPLAGASYEQYF

size: NA
D: NA
J: TRBJ1-4
V: TRBV5-6
DNA: TGTGCCAGCAGCTTGATCGGACAGAGTAGTGAAAAACTGTTTTTT
CDR3: CASSLIGQSSEKLFF

size: NA
D: TRBD1
J: TRBJ1-2
V: TRBV5-1
DNA: TGCGCCAGCAGCTTGGTGACCACAGGGGGAGGCTATGGCTACACCTTC
CDR3: CASSLVTTGGGYGYTF

size: NA
D: NA
J: TRBJ2-3
V: TRBV13
DNA: TGTGCCAGCAGCTTAGGCACAGATACGCAGTATTTT
CDR3: CASSLGTDTQYF

size: NA
D: TRBD2
J: TRBJ2-2
V: TRBV11-2
DNA: TGTGCCAGCAGCTTAGGATCGCTAGCGGGGGGCACCGGGGAGCTGTTTTTT
CDR3: CASSLGSLAGGTGELFF

size: few
D: NA
J: TRBJ2-7
V: TRBV5-4
DNA: TGTGCCAGCAGACCGAGGGACGGCTCCTACGAGCAGTACTTC
CDR3: CASRPRDGSYEQYF

size: NA
D: TRBD2
J: TRBJ2-3
V: TRBV25-1
DNA: TGTGCCAGCAGTGAGCTCCAGCGGGGGGGCCTCACAGATACGCAGTATTTT
CDR3: CASSELQRGGLTDTQYF

size: NA
D: NA
J: TRBJ2-1
V: TRBV13
DNA: TGTGCCAGCAGCACCTATCGAGGGGGCTCCTACAATGAGCAGTTCTTC
CDR3: CASSTYRGGSYNEQFF

size: NA
D: TRBD1
J: TRBJ2-7
V: TRBV5-8
DNA: TGTGCCAGCAGCTCCGGGACAGGGGTTTTCTACGAGCAGTACTTC
CDR3: CASSSGTGVFYEQYF

size: NA
D: TRBD2
J: TRBJ2-1
V: TRBV27
DNA: TGTGCCAGTAATGGGATAGCGGGAGGACACTCCTACAATGAGCAGTTCTTC
CDR3: CASNGIAGGHSYNEQFF

size: NA
D: NA
J: TRBJ1-1
V: TRBV6-6
DNA: TGTGCCAGCAGTCCCGGAGGGTCAGAGAACACTGAAGCTTTCTTT
CDR3: CASSPGGSENTEAFF

size: NA
D: NA
J: TRBJ1-2
V: TRBV6-5
DNA: TGTGCCAGCAGTTACTCCCGGGCGGCCTATGGCTACACCTTC
CDR3: CASSYSRAAYGYTF

size: NA
D: TRBD1
J: TRBJ1-1
V: TRBV2
DNA: TGTGCCAGCAGTGAAGTCGCAGGGGGGGGAACTGAAGCTTTCTTT
CDR3: CASSEVAGGGTEAFF

size: NA
D: NA
J: TRBJ2-7
V: TRBV28
DNA: TGTGCCAGCAGTTCAGGACCGCCGAGCTCCTACGAGCAGTACTTC
CDR3: CASSSGPPSSYEQYF

size: NA
D: TRBD1
J: TRBJ2-7
V: TRBV5-4
DNA: TGTGCCAGCACCACGGACAGGGCCTACGAGCAGTACTTC
CDR3: CASTTDRAYEQYF

size: NA
D: NA
J: TRBJ2-4
V: TRBV11-2
DNA: TGTGCCAGCAGCCCATTGGGGGGACCGGGGCCCAAAAACATTCAGTACTTC
CDR3: CASSPLGGPGPKNIQYF

size: NA
D: NA
J: TRBJ2-1
V: TRBV11-3
DNA: TGTGCCAGCAGCTTAGATTTGGGGGAGGATAATGAGCAGTTCTTC
CDR3: CASSLDLGEDNEQFF